Shown below are 25 T cell receptor beta chains from a single sample sequenced in a study of cytomegalovirus exposure and HLA in healthy donors. Clones were read by immunoSEQ multiplex PCR, and TCRdb kept only the in-frame ones, dropping some. The profile shows roughly 130,000 clones, 85% to 90% of them singletons. The source material was PBMCs. Every receptor here comes from a man aged 30 to 39 in good health and CMV-seronegative.

The chain joins TRBV9 to TRBJ2-1; no definite D call. The length of the CDR3 is 13 residues. The germline V and J ends were trimmed by 1 base and 4 bases, with 6 bases remaining between them. Germline V CDR1 and CDR2: SGDLS, YYNGEE. The CDR3 DNA sequence: TGTGCCAGCAGCGTATCAGATTACAATGAGCAGTTCTTC. Translation gives CASSVSDYNEQFF.

This chain links TRBV18 with TRBJ2-7; D is possibly TRBD1 (6 bases). The ends were cut back, 2 bases at V and 0 bases at J, with 11 bases in the middle. This CDR3 is 15 amino acids long. Germline-derived CDR1 and CDR2 are KGHSH and LQKENI. The CDR3 DNA sequence: TGTGCCAGCTCACCATTCGGGACAACCTCCTACGAGCAGTACTTC. Amino acids: CASSPFGTTSYEQYF.

The chain has TRBV7-9 and TRBJ2-2; D gene ambiguous. Germline-derived CDR1 and CDR2 are SEHNR and FQNEAQ (reference sequence). The CDR3 length is 16 residues. V lost 1 base and J lost 0, with 9 bases in between. DNA for the CDR3: TGTGCCAGCAGCTTAGGATCGGTAGCGAACACCGGGGAGCTGTTTTTT. It codes for CASSLGSVANTGELFF.

The chain employs TRBV5-1 and TRBJ2-2; tentative D call: TRBD2 (5 bases). V lost 5 bases and J 2 bases, leaving 10 bases between the germline ends. The CDR3 consists of 14 residues. Germline V CDR1 and CDR2: SGHRS, YFSETQ. The CDR3, as DNA: TGCGCCAGCAGGCCGGGATCTAACACCGGGGAGCTGTTTTTT. Encoded protein: CASRPGSNTGELFF.

The chain uses TRBV11-2 and TRBJ2-7; a possible D gene is TRBD2 (6 bases). V shed 0 bases and J shed 5 bases, with 11 bases lying between them. Germline V gene sequence: CDR1 SGHAT, CDR2 FQNNGV. CDR3 size: 14 residues. For the CDR3, the DNA is TGTGCCAGCAGCTTAGATAGGGGCGGGAACGAGCAGTACTTC. Its protein product is CASSLDRGGNEQYF. The full variable domain, completed using reference TRBV11-2 and TRBJ2-7, is EAGVAQSPRYKIIEKRQSVAFWCNPISGHATLYWYQQILGQGPKLLIQFQNNGVVDDSQLPKDRFSAERLKGVDSTLKIQPAKLEDSAVYLCASSLDRGGNEQYFGPGTRLTVT.

V gene TRBV9 combines with J gene TRBJ1-2, with 7 bases matching TRBD1. The CDR3 runs to 16 residues. CDR1 and CDR2 (germline): SGDLS, YYNGEE. J lost 4 bases, V lost 4 bases, and 13 bases had no gene match. Here the CDR3 reads CASSPDRLTGVYGYTF. The CDR3 DNA is TGTGCCAGCAGCCCCGACCGGCTTACAGGGGTCTATGGCTACACCTTC. The variable domain in full, with the rest retrieved from reference TRBV9 and TRBJ1-2, is DSGVTQTPKHLITATGQRVTLRCSPRSGDLSVYWYQQSLDQGLQFLIQYYNGEERAKGNILERFSAQQFPDLHSELNLSSLELGDSALYFCASSPDRLTGVYGYTFGSGTRLTVV.

The chain couples TRBV9 to TRBJ2-1; TRBD2 aligns across 10 bases. Per the germline V gene, CDR1 is SGDLS and CDR2 is YYNGEE. V was pared by 3 bases and J by 6 bases, with 6 bases of the junction left unmatched. This CDR3 is built from 15 residues. The CDR3 loop reads CASSASGRAPNEQFF. CDR3 coding DNA: TGTGCCAGCAGCGCCAGCGGGAGGGCCCCCAATGAGCAGTTCTTC.

Remarks on this clone: A read error may account for a junction end that differs from germline. The chain has TRBV2 and TRBJ2-7; D not resolved. This CDR3 has 16 residues. Germline values: CDR1 SNHLY, CDR2 FYNNEI. The CDR3 protein is CASRGSSTPFSNEQYF. Written as DNA, the CDR3 is TGTGCCAGCAGAGGTAGCTCTACACCGTTCTCCAACGAGCAGTACTTC.

The chain has TRBV11-2 and TRBJ1-1; D unclear. The CDR3 has 14 amino acids. V lost 5 bases, J lost 3 bases, and 13 bases lay in between. Germline V CDR1 and CDR2: SGHAT, FQNNGV. The CDR3 region has the DNA TGTGCCAGCAGCCGCAGCGCGAGTTACACTGAAGCTTTCTTT. This codes for CASSRSASYTEAFF.

The genes are TRBV5-1 and TRBJ2-7, with 12 bases matching TRBD1. CDR1 and CDR2 (germline): SGHRS, YFSETQ. This CDR3 is 17 amino acids long. Trimming cost V 5 bases and J 2 bases; bases outside gene matches: 11. CDR3 in amino acids: CASRPGTGGLATYEQYF. The DNA for the CDR3 is TGCGCCAGCAGACCCGGGACAGGGGGCTTAGCAACCTACGAGCAGTACTTC. Looking up the rest from reference TRBV5-1 and TRBJ2-7 gives the full variable domain: KAGVTQTPRYLIKTRGQQVTLSCSPISGHRSVSWYQQTPGQGLQFLFEYFSETQRNKGNFPGRFSGRQFSNSRSEMNVSTLELGDSALYLCASRPGTGGLATYEQYFGPGTRLTVT.

The chain is built from TRBV30 and TRBJ1-4, with TRBD1 identical over 7 bases. Germline CDR1 and CDR2: GTSNPN and SVGIG (reference sequence). This CDR3 has 12 amino acids. Unmatched junction bases numbered 3, after V lost 5 bases and J lost 6 bases. CDR3 sequence reads: CAWGQDDEKLFF. Here the CDR3 DNA reads TGTGCCTGGGGACAGGACGATGAAAAACTGTTTTTT.

The chain joins TRBV30 to TRBJ2-7; possibly TRBD1 for D (6 bases). The CDR3 loop spans 15 amino acids. Germline V CDR1 and CDR2: GTSNPN, SVGIG (reference sequence). V was clipped by 1 base and J by 0 bases, with 13 bases between them. The CDR3 loop is CAWSEGQRNSYEQYF. In DNA form, the CDR3 reads TGTGCCTGGAGTGAAGGACAGCGAAACTCCTACGAGCAGTACTTC. The variable domain in full, with the rest retrieved from reference TRBV30 and TRBJ2-7, is SQTIHQWPATLVQPVGSPLSLECTVEGTSNPNLYWYRQAAGRGLQLLFYSVGIGQISSEVPQNLSASRPQDRQFILSSKKLLLSDSGFYLCAWSEGQRNSYEQYFGPGTRLTVT.

The chain joins TRBV18 to TRBJ2-2; TRBD2 matches 11 bases. CDR1 is KGHSH, CDR2 LQKENI, per germline. The J segment lost 3 bases and the V segment lost 3 bases, leaving 0 bases of the junction unmatched. This CDR3 has 15 amino acids. The CDR3 coding sequence is TGTGCCAGCTCACCGACTAGCGGGGACACCGGGGAGCTGTTTTTT. It specifies CASSPTSGDTGELFF.

The rearrangement joins TRBV2 to TRBJ2-1; D not resolved. Germline assignment: CDR1 SNHLY and CDR2 FYNNEI. The CDR3 spans 11 residues. Trimming took off 6 bases at V and 7 bases at J, with 7 bases between the two ends. CDR3: CASRASNEQFF. The CDR3 DNA is TGTGCCAGCAGAGCCTCTAATGAGCAGTTCTTC.

The genes are TRBV5-1 and TRBJ2-1; D remains ambiguous. The length of the CDR3 is 13 residues. Trimming took 1 base from V and 6 from J, leaving 8 bases between them. Germline CDR1 reads SGHRS; CDR2 reads YFSETQ. The chain's CDR3 is CASSLWQRNEQFF. In DNA, the CDR3 is TGCGCCAGCAGCTTGTGGCAGCGCAATGAGCAGTTCTTC.

The chain combines TRBV29-1 with TRBJ2-3; TRBD2 is a possible D gene (6 bases). The CDR3 has 15 residues. Trimming left V 4 bases short and J 2 bases short, with 16 bases between. The germline gives CDR1 SQVTM, CDR2 ANQGSEA. CDR3 loop: CSVVWYGTFTDTQYF. The CDR3 DNA reads TGCAGCGTTGTATGGTACGGGACTTTCACAGATACGCAGTATTTT.

The CDR3 loop reads CASSQEIGQGNQPQHF. In nucleotides, the CDR3 is TGCGCCAGCAGCCAAGAGATCGGACAGGGAAATCAGCCCCAGCATTTT. The rearrangement joins TRBV4-1 to TRBJ1-5, with 8 bases aligning to TRBD1. The CDR3 loop spans 16 amino acids. Germline CDR1 MGHRA, CDR2 YSYEKL. The J segment lost 4 bases and the V segment lost 0 bases, leaving 5 bases of the junction unmatched.

This chain uses TRBV15 with TRBJ1-5; D is uncertain. CDR1 and CDR2 from the germline V gene are LNHNV and YYDKDF (reference sequence). Trimming removed 1 base at V and 3 bases at J, with 10 bases between. This CDR3 contains 15 residues. This chain's CDR3 is CATSRGGFANQPQHF. In DNA, the CDR3 is TGTGCCACCAGCAGAGGAGGCTTTGCCAATCAGCCCCAGCATTTT.

The chain joins TRBV7-2 to TRBJ1-2; no definite D call. The germline V gene encodes CDR1 SGHTA and CDR2 FQGNSA. The CDR3 covers 12 residues. V lost 1 base to trimming and J lost 4 bases, with 4 bases between them. The CDR3 reads CASSLDIYGYTF. CDR3 sequence (DNA): TGTGCCAGCAGCTTAGACATCTATGGCTACACCTTC.

This clone was counted at least ten times. The V gene is TRBV6-4, the J gene TRBJ2-3; 7 nucleotides match TRBD2. CDR3 size: 14 residues. CDR1 MRHNA and CDR2 SNTAGT come from the germline V gene. The J segment lost 4 bases and the V segment lost 6 bases, leaving 7 bases of the junction unmatched. Here the CDR3 DNA reads TGTGCCAGCAGCGAAAAACGGGAGGCAGATACGCAGTATTTT. This gives the protein CASSEKREADTQYF.

The CDR3: CASSNRETQYF. The CDR3 DNA reads as TGTGCCAGCAGCAATCGAGAGACCCAGTACTTC. The J gene is TRBJ2-5, the V gene TRBV5-6; D unresolved. There are 11 residues in the CDR3. CDR1 is SGHDT and CDR2 is YYEEEE in the germline V gene. Trimming took off 4 bases at V and 4 bases at J, with 5 bases between the two ends.

V and J are TRBV2 and TRBJ2-5; possibly TRBD1 for D (5 bases). Looked up from germline, CDR1 is SNHLY and CDR2 is FYNNEI. Trimming stripped 6 bases from V and 4 bases from J, with 9 bases between. The CDR3 runs 12 residues. The CDR3 region has the DNA TGTGCCAGCAGGGAAAGGGGAGAGACCCAGTACTTC. Protein: CASRERGETQYF.

This chain links TRBV25-1 with TRBJ2-1; D perhaps matches TRBD2 (5 bases). Germline V gives CDR1 MGHDK, CDR2 SYGVNS. The CDR3 spans 15 residues. V was clipped by 3 bases and J by 5 bases, with 14 bases between them. CDR3 loop: CASSDISGLNNEQFF. As DNA, the CDR3 is TGTGCCAGCAGTGATATCTCCGGACTCAACAATGAGCAGTTCTTC.

This clone turned up a few times. The V gene is TRBV30, the J gene TRBJ1-2; D unclear. V was cut by 2 bases and J by 0 bases, with 10 bases left in between. Germline CDR1 reads GTSNPN; CDR2 reads SVGIG (reference sequence). The CDR3 extends over 14 amino acids. CDR3 coding DNA: TGTGCCTGGAGTAGTCTCAGATCTAACTATGGCTACACCTTC. It codes for CAWSSLRSNYGYTF.

The chain carries TRBV5-1 and TRBJ2-3; 8 positions agree with TRBD1. Trimming cost V 2 bases and J 4 bases; bases outside gene matches: 6. CDR3 size: 15 residues. Looked up from germline, CDR1 is SGHRS and CDR2 is YFSETQ. CDR3 DNA: TGCGCCAGCAGCTTAGGACAGGGAGTCGCAGATACGCAGTATTTT. This sequence encodes CASSLGQGVADTQYF.